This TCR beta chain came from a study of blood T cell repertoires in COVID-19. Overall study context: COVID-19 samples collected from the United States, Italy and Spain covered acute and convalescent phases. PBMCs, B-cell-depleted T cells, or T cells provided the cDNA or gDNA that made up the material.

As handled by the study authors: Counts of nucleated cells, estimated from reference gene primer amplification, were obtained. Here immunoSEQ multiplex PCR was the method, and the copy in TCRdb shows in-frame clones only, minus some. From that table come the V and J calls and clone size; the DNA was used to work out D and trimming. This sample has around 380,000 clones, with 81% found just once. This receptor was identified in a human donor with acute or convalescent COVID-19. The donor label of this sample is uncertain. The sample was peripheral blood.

This CDR3 reads CASSPRNYGYTF. Here the CDR3 DNA reads TGTGCCAGTAGTCCCCGGAACTATGGCTACACCTTC. The genes are TRBV19 and TRBJ1-2, with D unresolved. CDR3 length: 12 amino acids. Trimming cost V 5 bases and J 2 bases, with 6 bases left between them. Germline loops: CDR1 LNHDA, CDR2 SQIVND (reference sequence).